Listed here are 7 T cell receptor beta chains from one sample, sequenced in a study of blood T cell repertoires in COVID-19. Data came from immunoSEQ multiplex PCR; TCRdb stores just in-frame clones and leaves some out. Found here are 100,000 to 150,000 clones, roughly 84% of them singletons; the top ten hold about 1.2%. The sample consisted of peripheral blood. These TCRs come from an elderly woman with acute or convalescent COVID-19.

The rearrangement uses TRBV3-1 (or the pseudogene TRBV3-2) and TRBJ2-5; 10 nucleotides agree with TRBD1. This CDR3 is built from 16 residues. Germline lookup yields CDR1 LGHDT and CDR2 YNNKEL (reference sequence). The junction had 6 bases not matched to a gene; V was cut back by 1 base and J by 4 bases. The CDR3 DNA reads as TGTGCCAGCAGCCAAGCCGGGACAGGGGAGGGAGAGACCCAGTACTTC. Its translation: CASSQAGTGEGETQYF.

V usage is TRBV18 and J usage is TRBJ1-4; TRBD1 aligns across 11 bases. The CDR3 is 17 amino acids. The trim removed 3 bases at V and 5 bases at J, leaving 8 bases unmatched. Looked up from germline, CDR1 is KGHSH and CDR2 is LQKENI. In DNA, the CDR3 is TGTGCCAGCTCACCGACCCGGACAGGGGGCGGGAATGAAAAACTGTTTTTT. Its protein is CASSPTRTGGGNEKLFF. Drawing the rest from reference TRBV18 and TRBJ1-4, the complete variable domain is NAGVMQNPRHLVRRRGQEARLRCSPMKGHSHVYWYRQLPEEGLKFMVYLQKENIIDESGMPKERFSAEFPKEGPSILRIQQVVRGDSAAYFCASSPTRTGGGNEKLFFGSGTQLSVL.

V and J are TRBV19 and TRBJ2-5; 14 bases fit TRBD2. This CDR3 region has 18 residues. V lost 3 bases and J lost 4; bases outside the gene matches: 10. The germline gives CDR1 LNHDA, CDR2 SQIVND (reference sequence). The CDR3 loop is CASSIPPGLAGARETQYF. The DNA of the CDR3 is TGTGCCAGTAGTATCCCTCCGGGACTAGCGGGAGCTCGAGAGACCCAGTACTTC. Full variable domain (outside the CDR3, taken from reference TRBV19 and TRBJ2-5): DGGITQSPKYLFRKEGQNVTLSCEQNLNHDAMYWYRQDPGQGLRLIYYSQIVNDFQKGDIAEGYSVSREKKESFPLTVTSAQKNPTAFYLCASSIPPGLAGARETQYFGPGTRLLVL.

V and J are TRBV6-5 and TRBJ1-5, with no clear D. The CDR3 totals 15 residues. V lost 6 bases to trimming and J lost 6 bases, with 18 bases between them. The V gene's germline CDR1 is MNHEY and CDR2 SVGAGI. The CDR3 DNA sequence: TGTGCCAGCAGACGCCGGGAGGCCCCCGGTCAGCCCCAGCATTTT. Its protein is CASRRREAPGQPQHF.

The chain uses TRBV4-1 and TRBJ2-1; TRBD1 matches 10 bases. Germline CDR1 MGHRA, CDR2 YSYEKL. This CDR3 has 16 amino acids. Losses at the gene ends were 0 bases for V and 10 bases for J; bases not matched to a gene: 9. In DNA form, the CDR3 reads TGCGCCAGCAGCCAAGAACTGACAGGGGGCGCCCGGGAGCAGTTCTTC. Its translation: CASSQELTGGAREQFF.

The chain has TRBV5-4 and TRBJ1-3, with 7 bases aligning to TRBD1. CDR1 is SGHNT and CDR2 is YYREEE in the germline V gene (reference sequence). This CDR3 is built from 14 residues. V shed 4 bases and J 1 base; nucleotides not matched to a gene: 2. CDR3 DNA: TGTGCCAGCAGCGTGGACAGGTCTGGAAACACCATATATTTT. This encodes CASSVDRSGNTIYF.

The V and J genes are TRBV21-1 and TRBJ2-3; TRBD2 is the table's D call and was not checked against the DNA. TRBV21-1 has pseudogene status. The CDR3 covers 14 residues. The CDR3 is CASSKMAGTDTQYF. The DNA for the CDR3 is TGTGCCAGCAGCAAAATGGCGGGAACAGATACGCAGTATTTT.